This T cell receptor beta chain is drawn from a study of technical replicates of blood from a few donors. V gave up 7 bases and J gave up 2 bases, with 9 bases separating them. The CDR3 is 13 amino acids. Looked up from germline, CDR1 is LGHNT and CDR2 is FRNRAP. Data came from immunoSEQ multiplex PCR; TCRdb stores just in-frame clones and leaves some out. The data show 75,000 to 95,000 clones, roughly 96% seen once. This receptor was obtained from a human donor in good health. J is TRBJ1-5 and V is TRBV12-5; tentative D call: TRBD1 (6 bases). The specimen was T cells isolated from PBMCs. The CDR3 spells CASANRGNQPQHF. The CDR3 region has the DNA TGTGCTAGTGCCAACAGGGGCAATCAGCCCCAGCATTTT.